These 15 T cell receptor beta chains originate from one sample sequenced in a study of T cells in Graves' hyperthyroidism and ophthalmopathy. RNA transcripts provided the source from which TCR beta CDR3 regions were amplified. A set of HTBI primers served as the primers for a first-round RT-PCR of the TCR CDR3. TCRdb itself ran the multiplex PCR reads through MiXCR, one entry per CDR3 protein. The table shows about 660,000 distinct CDR3 sequences, with about 45% occurring only once. Sequencing was carried out using peripheral blood or thyroid tissue (not recorded which). These receptors all come from an adult man with Graves' disease, either hyperthyroidism or ophthalmopathy (not recorded which).

In the case of this clonotype: Lacking the conserved final phenylalanine or tryptophan, this CDR3 likely reflects a read error. The DNA is left out, because the CDR3 cannot be placed on it with certainty; the CDR3 is given as TCRdb lists it. The rearrangement uses TRBV11-2 and TRBJ1-3; TRBD1 is the table's D call, not checked against the DNA. Germline CDR1 SGHAT, CDR2 FQNNGV. Termini included, the CDR3 measures 8 amino acids. The CDR3 reads CASSWGHT.

As DNA, the CDR3 is TGTGCCAGCAATAGTATGGCTGAGGCCTATAATTCACCCCTCCACTTT. It specifies CASNSMAEAYNSPLHF. The rearrangement uses TRBV7-2 and TRBJ1-6; no definite D call. The CDR3 sequence is 16 residues long. Germline CDR1 and CDR2: SGHTA and FQGNSA. V lost 7 bases, J lost 2 bases, and 15 bases lay in between.

This sequence joins TRBV5-1 and TRBJ1-1; D is ambiguous. V was pared by 8 bases and J by 0 bases, with 11 bases between. CDR3 length equals 13 residues. CDR1 SGHRS and CDR2 YFSETQ come from the germline V gene. The CDR3 region has the DNA TGCGCCAGTACTGAGGGATTGAACACTGAAGCTTTCTTT. Encoded protein: CASTEGLNTEAFF.

This clonotype was picked up many times. V is TRBV20-1 and J is TRBJ2-5, with D unresolved. V was trimmed by 3 bases and J by 2 bases, leaving 10 bases between them. Germline V gene sequence: CDR1 DFQATT, CDR2 SNEGSKA (reference sequence). The CDR3 is 13 amino acids. The CDR3 DNA reads TGCAGTGCTAGGAAGAGTCTACAAGAGACCCAGTACTTC. Amino acid sequence: CSARKSLQETQYF.

Concerning this clonotype: Germline is not matched at one junction end, which may reflect a read error. The chain uses TRBV5-6 and TRBJ2-5; unclear D gene. The CDR3 totals 12 residues. Looked up from germline, CDR1 is SGHDT and CDR2 is YYEEEE. DNA for the CDR3: TGTGCCAGCAGCTTAAGGGTGGAGACCCGGTACTTC. It codes for CASSLRVETRYF.

At least ten counts were recorded for this clonotype. The chain couples TRBV7-2 to TRBJ1-5, with D possibly matching TRBD1 (5 bases). Germline CDR1 and CDR2: SGHTA and FQGNSA. The CDR3 is 14 residues long. Trimming removed 9 bases at V and 5 bases at J, with 17 bases between. This CDR3 is CASSRDLGHQPQHF. The CDR3 nucleotides read TGTGCCAGTTCCAGGGACCTAGGGCATCAGCCCCAGCATTTT.

The chain couples TRBV5-1 to TRBJ1-2, with D hard to call. The CDR3 loop spans 15 amino acids. The germline V and J ends were trimmed by 4 bases and 1 base, with 14 bases remaining between them. CDR1 is SGHRS, CDR2 YFSETQ, per germline. CDR3 in DNA: TGCGCCAGCAGCCAAGATGCGAGCATTAACTATGGCTACACCTTC. Translating it yields CASSQDASINYGYTF.

This clonotype was picked up a small number of times. The genes are TRBV7-8 and TRBJ1-5; no reliable D call. Germline CDR1 and CDR2: SGHVS and FQNEAQ. The CDR3 runs to 13 residues. V lost 2 bases, J lost 6 bases, and 8 bases lay in between. The DNA of the CDR3 is TGTGCCAGCAGCTTACTTGCTTCTCAGCCCCAGCATTTT. It encodes CASSLLASQPQHF. Using reference TRBV7-8 and TRBJ1-5 for the parts outside the CDR3, the full variable domain is GAGVSQSPRYKVAKRGQDVALRCDPISGHVSLFWYQQALGQGPEFLTYFQNEAQLDKSGLPSDRFFAERPEGSVSTLKIQRTQQEDSAVYLCASSLLASQPQHFGDGTRLSIL.

The chain is built from TRBV2 and TRBJ2-7, with TRBD1 matching over 10 bases. This CDR3 contains 17 residues. In germline, CDR1 is SNHLY, CDR2 FYNNEI. Germline trimming cut 5 bases from V and 3 bases from J; bases unmatched to any gene: 13. CDR3 sequence: CASSYSLPGQGYYEQYF. The CDR3 DNA follows: TGTGCCAGCAGTTACTCTTTGCCGGGACAGGGGTACTACGAGCAGTACTTC.

The chain uses TRBV2 and TRBJ1-5, with TRBD1 identical over 7 bases. The CDR3 is 15 amino acids. From germline, CDR1 is SNHLY and CDR2 FYNNEI. V gave up 8 bases and J gave up 2 bases; unmatched junction bases: 9. This CDR3 reads CASGDYRGGNQPQHF. CDR3 in DNA: TGTGCCAGCGGGGATTACAGGGGAGGCAATCAGCCCCAGCATTTT.

The table lists this clonotype with a few counts. V gene TRBV5-1 combines with J gene TRBJ1-1; 7 bases line up with TRBD1. The CDR3 loop spans 14 amino acids. The germline V gene encodes CDR1 SGHRS and CDR2 YFSETQ. V lost 2 bases, J lost 4 bases, and 5 bases stayed unmatched. The CDR3 DNA reads as TGCGCCAGCAGCTTCGAGACAGGGCTCACTGAAGCTTTCTTT. It yields the protein CASSFETGLTEAFF.

The rearrangement links TRBV5-1 to TRBJ2-7; TRBD1 matches at 10 bases. Germline V gene sequence: CDR1 SGHRS, CDR2 YFSETQ. The ends lost 4 bases at V and 3 bases at J; junction bases unmatched: 7. The CDR3 covers 15 residues. CDR3 sequence (DNA): TGCGCCAGCAGCCCGGGACAGGGGAGAGTCTACGAGCAGTACTTC. This gives the protein CASSPGQGRVYEQYF.

This clonotype was picked up many times. The J gene is TRBJ2-5, the V gene TRBV15; TRBD2 might be the D (6 bases). Trimming took off 1 base at V and 5 bases at J, with 17 bases between the two ends. The CDR3 is 16 amino acids. CDR1 and CDR2 from the germline V gene are LNHNV and YYDKDF (reference sequence). For the CDR3, the DNA is TGTGCCACCAGCAGAGGCCGAGGAGGGTCAGGTGAGACCCAGTACTTC. As protein: CATSRGRGGSGETQYF.

In this sample, this clonotype turned up a few times. The chain couples TRBV20-1 to TRBJ1-1; the D gene is possibly TRBD1 (5 bases). Germline values: CDR1 DFQATT, CDR2 SNEGSKA (reference sequence). This CDR3 spans 13 amino acids. Trimming stripped 4 bases from V and 1 base from J, with 10 bases between. CDR3 sequence: CSAMQGTNTEAFF. As DNA, the CDR3 is TGCAGTGCTATGCAGGGCACGAACACTGAAGCTTTCTTT.

The chain couples TRBV29-1 to TRBJ1-4; 7 nucleotides align to TRBD1. The germline gives CDR1 SQVTM, CDR2 ANQGSEA. The CDR3 is made up of 12 amino acids. After removal of 6 bases from V and 10 bases from J, the junction contained 8 bases not matched to a gene. The CDR3 region has the DNA TGCAGCGTCGGGACAGAGGAAGGAAAACTGTTTTTT. Amino acid sequence: CSVGTEEGKLFF.